This T cell receptor beta chain came from a study of shared clonotypes between healthy human individuals. Repertoires were generated with immunoSEQ multiplex PCR, while TCRdb's copy carries only in-frame clones and drops some. This sample carries about a million clones, around 75% of them seen once, and the ten largest clones take nearly 1.5%. J was trimmed by 9 bases and V by 6 bases; bases with no gene match: 11. This CDR3 spans 15 amino acids. The germline V gene has CDR1 MNHEY and CDR2 SVGAGI. This clonotype was sampled from a man in his late teens or twenties in good health. The chain has TRBV6-5 and TRBJ1-6; 7 bases fit TRBD1. Sequenced: memory CD4+ T cells sorted from blood. Subset indicated: CD45RA-negative fraction. Here the CDR3 reads CASRDRQGAGSPLHF. The CDR3 DNA follows: TGTGCCAGCAGAGACCGACAGGGCGCGGGTTCACCCCTCCACTTT.